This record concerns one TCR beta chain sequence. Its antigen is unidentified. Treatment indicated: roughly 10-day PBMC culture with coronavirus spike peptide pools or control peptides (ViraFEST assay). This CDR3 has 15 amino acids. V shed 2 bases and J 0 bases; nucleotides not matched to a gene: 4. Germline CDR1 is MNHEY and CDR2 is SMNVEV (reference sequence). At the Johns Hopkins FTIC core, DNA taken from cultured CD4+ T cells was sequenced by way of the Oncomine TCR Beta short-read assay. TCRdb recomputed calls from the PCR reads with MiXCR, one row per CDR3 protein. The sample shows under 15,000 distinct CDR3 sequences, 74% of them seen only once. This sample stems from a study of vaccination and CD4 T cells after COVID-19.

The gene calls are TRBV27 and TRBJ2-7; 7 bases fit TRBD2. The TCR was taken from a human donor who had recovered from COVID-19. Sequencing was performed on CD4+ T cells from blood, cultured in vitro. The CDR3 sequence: CASSLKGGSSYEQYF. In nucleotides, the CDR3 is TGTGCCAGCAGTTTAAAGGGCGGGAGCTCCTACGAGCAGTACTTC.